The T cell receptor beta chain under discussion was sequenced for a study of response to subunit inactivated influenza vaccine. This clonotype was counted once. Each CDR3 protein is one row after TCRdb ran MiXCR on the RT-PCR reads. The table has 500,000 or so distinct CDR3 sequences, about 15% seen once. The TCR sequence derives from a man between 50 and 75 years old who received an inactivated influenza vaccine. Source: CD4+ T cells sorted from PBMCs, taken roughly 24 months after vaccination.

CDR3 amino acids: CASSLDHGGYEQYF. In DNA form, the CDR3 reads TGTGCCAGCAGCTTAGATCATGGGGGCTACGAGCAGTACTTC. The chain couples TRBV11-2 to TRBJ2-7; D tentatively fits TRBD1 or TRBD2 (5 bases each). Germline V CDR1 and CDR2: SGHAT, FQNNGV. CDR3 length: 14 residues. V lost 0 bases and J lost 3, with 9 bases in between.